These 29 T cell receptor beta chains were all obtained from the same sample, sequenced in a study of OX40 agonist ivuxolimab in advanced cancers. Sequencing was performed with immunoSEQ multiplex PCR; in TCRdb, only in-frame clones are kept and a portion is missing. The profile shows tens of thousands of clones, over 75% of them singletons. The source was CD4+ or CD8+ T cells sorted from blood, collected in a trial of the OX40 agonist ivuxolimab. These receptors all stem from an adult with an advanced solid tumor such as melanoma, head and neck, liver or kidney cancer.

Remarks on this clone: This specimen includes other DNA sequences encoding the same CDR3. This chain's CDR3 is CASSYSGAQETQYF. In DNA form, the CDR3 reads TGTGCCAGCAGTTACTCGGGGGCCCAAGAGACCCAGTACTTC. The rearrangement links TRBV6-5 to TRBJ2-5, with D possibly matching TRBD1 (6 bases). Germline V gives CDR1 MNHEY, CDR2 SVGAGI. The CDR3 spans 14 residues. Between the trimmed V and J ends, which lost 0 bases and 1 base, there was a span of 6 bases.

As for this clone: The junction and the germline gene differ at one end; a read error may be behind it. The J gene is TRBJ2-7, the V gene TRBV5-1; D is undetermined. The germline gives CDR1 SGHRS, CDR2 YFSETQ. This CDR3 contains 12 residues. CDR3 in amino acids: CASSKAVREQYF. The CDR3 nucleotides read TGTGCCAGCAGCAAGGCGGTACGGGAGCAGTACTTC. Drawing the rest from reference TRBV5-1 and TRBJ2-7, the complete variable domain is KAGVTQTPRYLIKTRGQQVTLSCSPISGHRSVSWYQQTPGQGLQFLFEYFSETQRNKGNFPGRFSGRQFSNSRSEMNVSTLELGDSALYLCASSKAVREQYFGPGTRLTVT.

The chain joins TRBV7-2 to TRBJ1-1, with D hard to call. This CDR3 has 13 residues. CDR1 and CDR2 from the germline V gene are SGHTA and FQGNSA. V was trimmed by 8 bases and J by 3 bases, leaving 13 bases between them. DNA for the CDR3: TGTGCCAGCGGATCAAGGTTGGACACTGAAGCTTTCTTT. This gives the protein CASGSRLDTEAFF. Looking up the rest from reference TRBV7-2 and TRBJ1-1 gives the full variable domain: GAGVSQSPSNKVTEKGKDVELRCDPISGHTALYWYRQSLGQGLEFLIYFQGNSAPDKSGLPSDRFSAERTGGSVSTLTIQRTQQEDSAVYLCASGSRLDTEAFFGQGTRLTVV.

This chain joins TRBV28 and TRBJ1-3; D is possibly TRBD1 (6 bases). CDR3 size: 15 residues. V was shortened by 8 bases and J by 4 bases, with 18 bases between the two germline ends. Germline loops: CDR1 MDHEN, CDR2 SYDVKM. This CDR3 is CASLLGAGAGNTIYF. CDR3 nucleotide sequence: TGTGCCAGCCTTTTGGGGGCAGGAGCGGGAAACACCATATATTTT.

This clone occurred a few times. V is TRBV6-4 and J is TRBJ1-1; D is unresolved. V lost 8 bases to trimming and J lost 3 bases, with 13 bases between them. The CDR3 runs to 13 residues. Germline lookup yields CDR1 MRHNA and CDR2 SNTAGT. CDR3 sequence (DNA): TGTGCCAGCGGAGAGGGTGCGGACACTGAAGCTTTCTTT. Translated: CASGEGADTEAFF.

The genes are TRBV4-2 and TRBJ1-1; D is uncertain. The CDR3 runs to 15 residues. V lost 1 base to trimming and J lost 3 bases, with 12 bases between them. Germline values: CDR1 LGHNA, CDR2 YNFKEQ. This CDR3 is CASSQVSIKDTEAFF. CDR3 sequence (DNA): TGTGCCAGCAGCCAAGTATCCATCAAAGACACTGAAGCTTTCTTT.

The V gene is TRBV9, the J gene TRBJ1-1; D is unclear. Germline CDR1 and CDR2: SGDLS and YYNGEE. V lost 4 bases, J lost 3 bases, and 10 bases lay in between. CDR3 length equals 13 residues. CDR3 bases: TGTGCCAGCAGCATGGAGGGTTACACTGAAGCTTTCTTT. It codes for CASSMEGYTEAFF.

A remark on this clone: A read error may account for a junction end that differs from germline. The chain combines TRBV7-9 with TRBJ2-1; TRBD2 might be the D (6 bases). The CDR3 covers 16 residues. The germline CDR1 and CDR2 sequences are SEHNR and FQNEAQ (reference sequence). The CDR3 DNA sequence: TGTGCCGGCAGCTCCATAGCGGCCCGTTCCTACAATGAGCAGTTCTTC. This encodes CAGSSIAARSYNEQFF. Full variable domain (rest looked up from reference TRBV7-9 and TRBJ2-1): DTGVSQNPRHKITKRGQNVTFRCDPISEHNRLYWYRQTLGQGPEFLTYFQNEAQLEKSRLLSDRFSAERPKGSFSTLEIQRTEQGDSAMYLCAGSSIAARSYNEQFFGPGTRLTVL.

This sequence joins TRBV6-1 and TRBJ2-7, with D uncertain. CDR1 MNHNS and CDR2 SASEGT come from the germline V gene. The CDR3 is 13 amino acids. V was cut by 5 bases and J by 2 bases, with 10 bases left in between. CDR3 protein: CASSSVFAYEQYF. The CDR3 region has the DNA TGTGCCAGCAGTAGTGTCTTTGCCTACGAGCAGTACTTC.

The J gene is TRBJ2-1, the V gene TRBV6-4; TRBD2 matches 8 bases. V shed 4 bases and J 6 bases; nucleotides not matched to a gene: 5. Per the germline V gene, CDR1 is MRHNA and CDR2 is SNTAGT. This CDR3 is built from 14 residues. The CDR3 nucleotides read TGTGCCAGCAGTGCCGGGACTAGTATCAATGAGCAGTTCTTC. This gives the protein CASSAGTSINEQFF.

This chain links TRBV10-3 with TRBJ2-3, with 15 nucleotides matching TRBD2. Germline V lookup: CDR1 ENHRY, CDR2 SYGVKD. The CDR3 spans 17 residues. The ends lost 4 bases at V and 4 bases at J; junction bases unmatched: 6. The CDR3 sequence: CAISARTSGRGPDTQYF. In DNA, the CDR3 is TGTGCCATCAGTGCCCGGACTAGCGGGAGGGGCCCAGATACGCAGTATTTT.

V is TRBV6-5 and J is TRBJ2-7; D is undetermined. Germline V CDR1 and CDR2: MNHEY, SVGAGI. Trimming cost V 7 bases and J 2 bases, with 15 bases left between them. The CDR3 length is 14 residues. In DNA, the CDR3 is TGTGCCAGCACCCCCCAGCATCGTCCCTACGAGCAGTACTTC. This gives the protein CASTPQHRPYEQYF.

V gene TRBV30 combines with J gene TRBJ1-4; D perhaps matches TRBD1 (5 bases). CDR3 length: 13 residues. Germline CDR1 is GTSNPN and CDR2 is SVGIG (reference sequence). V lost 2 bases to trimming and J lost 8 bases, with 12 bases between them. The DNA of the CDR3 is TGTGCCTGGAGTCTGCAGGGAAGGGAAAAACTGTTTTTT. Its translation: CAWSLQGREKLFF.

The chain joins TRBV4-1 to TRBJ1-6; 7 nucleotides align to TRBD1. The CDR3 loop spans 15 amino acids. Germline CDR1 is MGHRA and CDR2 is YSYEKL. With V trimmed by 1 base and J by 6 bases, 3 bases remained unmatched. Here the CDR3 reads CASSQGAGGNSPLHF. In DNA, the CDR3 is TGCGCCAGCAGCCAAGGGGCAGGGGGTAATTCACCCCTCCACTTT.

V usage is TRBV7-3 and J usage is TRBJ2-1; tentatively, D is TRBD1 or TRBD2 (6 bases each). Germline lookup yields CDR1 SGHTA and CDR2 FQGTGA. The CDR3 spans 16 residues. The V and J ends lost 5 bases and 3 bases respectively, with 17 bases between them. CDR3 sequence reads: CASSRRGGTLYNEQFF. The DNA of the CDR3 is TGTGCCAGCAGCCGCAGGGGCGGGACCCTCTACAATGAGCAGTTCTTC.

CDR3 nucleotide sequence: TGTGCCAGCAGCGCGGGACTCTACAATGAGCAGTTCTTC. Encoded protein: CASSAGLYNEQFF. The rearrangement links TRBV7-2 to TRBJ2-1, with D maybe TRBD2 (6 bases). Trimming stripped 5 bases from V and 3 bases from J, with 8 bases between. Germline V lookup: CDR1 SGHTA, CDR2 FQGNSA. The CDR3 sequence is 13 residues long.

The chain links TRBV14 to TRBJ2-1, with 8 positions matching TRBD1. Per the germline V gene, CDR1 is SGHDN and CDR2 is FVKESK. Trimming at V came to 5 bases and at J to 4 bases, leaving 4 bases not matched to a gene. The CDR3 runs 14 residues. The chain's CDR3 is CASSRRQGYNEQFF. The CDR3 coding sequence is TGTGCCAGCAGCAGACGACAGGGGTACAATGAGCAGTTCTTC.

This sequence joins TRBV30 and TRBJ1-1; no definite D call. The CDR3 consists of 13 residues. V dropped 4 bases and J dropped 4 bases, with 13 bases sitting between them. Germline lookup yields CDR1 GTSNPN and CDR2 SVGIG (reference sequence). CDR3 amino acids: CAWKGPRGTEAFF. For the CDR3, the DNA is TGTGCCTGGAAAGGCCCGCGGGGCACTGAAGCTTTCTTT.

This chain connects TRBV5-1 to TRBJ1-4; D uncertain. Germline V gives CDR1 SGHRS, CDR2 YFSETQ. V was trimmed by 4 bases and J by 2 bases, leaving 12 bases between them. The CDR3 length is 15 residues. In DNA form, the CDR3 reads TGCGCCAGCAGCCAAGGACGGATCACTAATGAAAAACTGTTTTTT. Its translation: CASSQGRITNEKLFF.

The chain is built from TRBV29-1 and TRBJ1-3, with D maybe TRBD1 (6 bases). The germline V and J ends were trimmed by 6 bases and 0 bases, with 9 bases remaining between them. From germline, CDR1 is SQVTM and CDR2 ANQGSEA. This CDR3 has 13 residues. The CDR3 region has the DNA TGCAGCGTCGGACAGCGCTCTGGAAACACCATATATTTT. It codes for CSVGQRSGNTIYF.

CDR3 sequence: CASSVRLAERGDEQFF. CDR3 in DNA: TGTGCCAGCAGCGTCCGACTAGCGGAGCGGGGGGATGAGCAGTTCTTC. The rearrangement uses TRBV9 and TRBJ2-1; the match to TRBD2 covers 9 bases. Germline V gene data show CDR1 as SGDLS and CDR2 as YYNGEE. With V trimmed by 2 bases and J by 8 bases, 11 bases remained unmatched. This CDR3 spans 16 amino acids.

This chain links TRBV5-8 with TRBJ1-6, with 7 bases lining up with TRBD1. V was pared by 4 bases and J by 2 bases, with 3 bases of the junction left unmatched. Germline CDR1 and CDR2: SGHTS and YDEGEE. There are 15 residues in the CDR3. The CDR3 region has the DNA TGTGCCAGCAGCCGGGACAGAGCCTATAATTCACCCCTCCACTTT. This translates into CASSRDRAYNSPLHF.

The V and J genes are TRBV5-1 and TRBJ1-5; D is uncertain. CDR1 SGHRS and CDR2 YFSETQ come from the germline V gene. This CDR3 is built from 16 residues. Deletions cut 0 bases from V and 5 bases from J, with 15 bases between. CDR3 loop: CASSLGGTQDDQPQHF. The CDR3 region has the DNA TGCGCCAGCAGCTTGGGGGGAACCCAAGACGATCAGCCCCAGCATTTT.

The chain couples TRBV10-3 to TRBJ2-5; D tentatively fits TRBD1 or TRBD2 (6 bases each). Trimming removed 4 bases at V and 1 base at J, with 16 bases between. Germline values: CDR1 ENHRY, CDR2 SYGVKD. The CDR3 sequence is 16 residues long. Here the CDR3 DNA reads TGTGCCATCAGTGGCCAGGGACGGGGGCCCCAAGAGACCCAGTACTTC. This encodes CAISGQGRGPQETQYF.

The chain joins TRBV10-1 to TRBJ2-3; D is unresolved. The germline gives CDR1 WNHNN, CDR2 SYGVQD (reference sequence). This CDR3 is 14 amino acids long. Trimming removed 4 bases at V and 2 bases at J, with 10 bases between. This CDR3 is CASSAGINTDTQYF. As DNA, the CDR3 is TGCGCCAGCAGTGCAGGAATAAACACAGATACGCAGTATTTT.

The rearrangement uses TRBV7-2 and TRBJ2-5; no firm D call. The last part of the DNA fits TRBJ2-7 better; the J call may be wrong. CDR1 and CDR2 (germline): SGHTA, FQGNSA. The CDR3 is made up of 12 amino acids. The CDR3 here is CASSLTRNEQYF. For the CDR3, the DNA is TGTGCCAGCAGCTTAACGAGGAACGAGCAGTACTTC.

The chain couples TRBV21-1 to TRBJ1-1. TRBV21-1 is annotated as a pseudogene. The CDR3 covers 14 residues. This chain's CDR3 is CASSIIYRNTEAFF. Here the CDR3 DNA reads TGTGCCAGCAGCATTATCTATCGGAACACTGAAGCTTTCTTT.

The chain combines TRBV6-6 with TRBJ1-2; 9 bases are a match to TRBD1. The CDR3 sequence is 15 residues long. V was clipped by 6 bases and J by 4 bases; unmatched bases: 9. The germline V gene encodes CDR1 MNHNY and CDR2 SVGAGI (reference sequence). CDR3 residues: CASRPTGGVLYGYTF. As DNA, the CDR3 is TGTGCCAGCAGGCCGACAGGGGGTGTACTCTATGGCTACACCTTC.

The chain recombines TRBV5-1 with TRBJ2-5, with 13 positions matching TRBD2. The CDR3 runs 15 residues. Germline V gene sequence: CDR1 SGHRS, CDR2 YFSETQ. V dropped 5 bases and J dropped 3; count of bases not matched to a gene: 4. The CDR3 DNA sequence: TGCGCCAGCAGGACTAGCGGGAGGCGCGAAGAGACCCAGTACTTC. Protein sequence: CASRTSGRREETQYF.